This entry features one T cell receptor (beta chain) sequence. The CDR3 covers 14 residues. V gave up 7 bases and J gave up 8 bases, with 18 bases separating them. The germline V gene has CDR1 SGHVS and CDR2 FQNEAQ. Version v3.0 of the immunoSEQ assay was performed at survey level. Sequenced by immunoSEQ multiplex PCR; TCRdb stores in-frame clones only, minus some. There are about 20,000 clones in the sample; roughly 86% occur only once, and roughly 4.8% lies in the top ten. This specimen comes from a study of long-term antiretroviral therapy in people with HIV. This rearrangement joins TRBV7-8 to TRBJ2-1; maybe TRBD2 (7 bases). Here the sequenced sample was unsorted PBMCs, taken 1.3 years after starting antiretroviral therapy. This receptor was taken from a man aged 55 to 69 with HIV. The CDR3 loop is CASNRNLGGDEQFF. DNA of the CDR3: TGTGCCAGCAACCGAAACCTAGGGGGGGATGAGCAGTTCTTC.